Detailed here is one T cell receptor (beta chain). Its antigen remains unknown. These data come from a study of monozygotic twins with inflammatory bowel disease. Study-wide findings and caveats: IBD patients shared fewer clonotypes with others than healthy twins, especially with disease activity.

Both the TCRalpha cDNA and the TCRbeta cDNA were taken through two nested PCRs, lasting around 15 and 9 cycles. TCRdb re-called the 5' RACE reads; every CDR3 protein appears as one record, without DNA. The specimen's table records around 47,000 distinct CDR3 sequences. CDR1 is LGHDT, CDR2 YNNKEL, per germline (reference sequence). The CDR3 covers 16 residues. The sequence was obtained from a human donor with ulcerative colitis or Crohn's disease, or a healthy co-twin of an affected twin (not recorded which). V gene TRBV3-1 combines with J gene TRBJ1-1; TCRdb designates TRBD1, a call that cannot be tested without DNA. Sequencing used blood. CDR3 loop: CASSQDTGGGNTEAFF.